The source of this TCR beta chain is a study of Tregs in tolerant kidney transplant recipients (dated by TCRdb to about 2019). Turning to the overall study: TCRbeta sequencing was used in the study to identify donor-specific regulatory T cells before combined kidney and bone marrow transplantation, and the identified cells were then tracked after transplant. TCRbeta repertoire sequencing was used in a few healthy controls to compare several ways of expanding Tregs specific for an allogeneic donor.

General study outcomes and caveats: Because the study included only a small number of patients, the results must be confirmed in larger populations and under other immunosuppression protocols. Biological reproducibility was not examined directly, but technical replication error appeared to be minimal. The most biologically relevant and donor-specific TCRbeta repertoire appeared to be identified by expanding Tregs with activated donor B cells.

Unstimulated Tregs (CD4+CD25+CD127-), CD4+ non-Tregs (CD4+CD25-), CD4 and CD8 cells were FACS-sorted from thawed PBMCs. Blood from healthy controls was obtained either as purchased buffy coats or from healthy volunteers. Healthy control blood was processed to PBMCs by Ficoll density gradient and cryopreserved, and patient PBMCs were collected before and after transplant. For TCRbeta CDR3 sequencing, genomic DNA was extracted from sorted cells using the QIAGEN DNeasy Blood and Tissue Kit. High-throughput TCRbeta CDR3 sequencing, including PCR amplification with bias correction and internal controls, was performed commercially through immunoSEQ. The study's processing was this. Unique productive TCRbeta sequences were defined by CDR3 nucleotide sequence where primers matched, otherwise by CDR3 amino acid sequence with Vbeta and Jbeta genes. To correct sorting error, sequences shared between sorted populations at a frequency ratio of 2:1 or less were removed; the rest were assigned to the higher population. Donor-reactive sequences were defined as at least 5-fold expanded in CFSE-low cells versus unstimulated cells, with frequency of at least 0.01% in CFSE-low cells. Repertoire divergence was quantified by Jensen-Shannon divergence calculated from the top 100 TCRbeta sequences ranked by frequency. For samples with multiple sequencing runs, sorting error was corrected in each run separately before the runs were combined. TCRdb provides this immuneACCESS table in a form limited to in-frame rearrangements. Some clones are lacking; in checked studies, under half of them reflect an unresolved V gene, and why the rest are absent is not known. V and J calls and clone size come straight from that table; D and trimming were deduced from the DNA. Across this sample there are 110,000 or so clones, with 85% to 95% seen only once. The ten largest clones capture approximately 0.59% of the sample.

The germline V gene (reference sequence) provides CDR1 LNHDA and CDR2 SQIVND. V was cut back by 2 bases and J by 3 bases, leaving a gap of 11 bases between them. The CDR3 measures 15 amino acids from cysteine to phenylalanine. Of the read, only the CDR3 DNA is kept; its 45 bases are in frame from base 1. With regard to this clone: Its antigen is still unknown. No per-base quality is available; no much larger clone lies one base away.

Specimen: CD4+ T cells from blood. The rearrangement combines TRBV19 with TRBJ1-5; no D gene can be assigned with confidence. The TCR comes from a human donor in good health. The nucleotide sequence reads as follows: TGTGCCAGTAGTATAAAGTTCAGTTCCAATCAGCCCCAGCATTTT. It encodes CASSIKFSSNQPQHF.